This TCR beta chain comes out of a study of follicular helper T cells after annual influenza vaccination. Assay used: immunoSEQ multiplex PCR; TCRdb lists only in-frame clones, some missing. The table has roughly 9,200 clones, 80% to 85% seen once. Remarks on this clone: As yet, its antigen is unknown.

Study outcomes and limitations: Undersampling of larger non-cTfh compartments could not be excluded. ICOS+CD38+ cTfh clonality tracked population frequency, and its change tracked circulating plasmablast change.

Germline CDR1 is GTSNPN and CDR2 is SVGIG (reference sequence). Trimming left V 2 bases short and J 10 bases short, with 14 bases between. The CDR3 is made up of 12 amino acids. The time point: 2013-2014 season, 7 days after vaccination. The sequence came from an adult who received the influenza vaccine. J is TRBJ2-5 and V is TRBV30, with a tentative D call TRBD2 (6 bases). The sample consisted of CXCR5- memory CD4+ T cells sorted from blood, taken 7 days after influenza vaccination. The CDR3 loop reads CAWSYPTGLQYF. The CDR3 DNA reads as TGTGCCTGGAGTTACCCCACGGGACTCCAGTACTTC.